This T cell receptor beta chain was captured by sequencing in a study of spatial heterogeneity in lung cancer. For the study at large: Any follow-up PBMC samples that were available went on to be sequenced, and the median time to follow-up was roughly 2 years after resection.

The V gene's germline CDR1 is SQVTM and CDR2 ANQGSEA. This CDR3 spans 15 amino acids. The germline V and J ends were trimmed by 5 bases and 0 bases, with 17 bases remaining between them. Sample time point: blood at routine non-recurrence follow-up after resection. Sequencing covered unsorted whole RNA taken from tumor, nontumor lung or frozen PBMC. Each TCR cDNA molecule bore a unique molecular identifier. TCRdb independently ran MiXCR on the 5' RACE reads; one entry per CDR3 protein. The sample lists around 110,000 distinct CDR3 sequences; 12% were seen once. This clonotype appeared a few times. The TCR comes from a male donor with early-stage non-small cell lung cancer. The specimen comprised PBMCs, sampled at follow-up. The J gene is TRBJ2-7, the V gene TRBV29-1; the D gene could be TRBD1 or TRBD2 (5 bases each). The CDR3 spells CSVRLLSGTSYEQYF. The DNA of the CDR3 is TGCAGCGTTCGCTTGTTGTCGGGGACCTCCTACGAGCAGTACTTC.